This TCR beta chain is from a study of blood T cell repertoires in COVID-19. V gave up 1 base and J gave up 6 bases, with 9 bases separating them. Per the germline V gene, CDR1 is MNHNS and CDR2 is SASEGT. This CDR3 spans 14 amino acids. Some clones are missing from TCRdb's copy, which holds only in-frame ones; the method was immunoSEQ multiplex PCR. The sample comprises roughly 290,000 clones, around 87% of which are singletons, and approximately 7.8% rests with the top ten. This TCR came from a woman aged 45-60 years who had recovered from COVID-19. The chain uses TRBV6-1 and TRBJ2-2; D not certain. Source material: peripheral blood. Here the CDR3 reads CASSEVAAAGELFF. For the CDR3, the DNA is TGTGCCAGCAGTGAAGTGGCGGCGGCCGGGGAGCTGTTTTTT.